The clone carrying this T cell receptor (beta chain) was counted many times. Its antigen is currently unknown. The data were obtained in a study of T cell repertoires in cytomegalovirus infection. Study background: An indication of both CMV infection and matching HLA type came from public TCR beta signatures.

MiXCR, applied by TCRdb to the reads, yields one record per CDR3 protein. The sample carries 150,000 to 200,000 distinct CDR3 sequences, 13% to 15% recorded once. Findings and limits, study-wide: Adding up the frequency of public TCR beta families identified people who carried CMV plus the relevant HLA. The ex vivo response was dominated by HLA-C-restricted CMV-specific TCR beta clonotypes.

The CDR3 is 14 amino acids. The V and J ends lost 2 bases and 7 bases respectively, with 9 bases between them. Germline loops: CDR1 SGHTA, CDR2 FQGTGA. This rearrangement joins TRBV7-3 to TRBJ1-6, with unresolved D. The sequenced sample consisted of PBMCs. This clonotype originated in a human donor in good health (CMV status not recorded). Some clones in this sample may be carry-over from other donors' samples. This chain's CDR3 is CASSLGPMNSPLHF. The CDR3 region has the DNA TGTGCCAGCAGCTTAGGACCGATGAATTCACCCCTCCACTTT.